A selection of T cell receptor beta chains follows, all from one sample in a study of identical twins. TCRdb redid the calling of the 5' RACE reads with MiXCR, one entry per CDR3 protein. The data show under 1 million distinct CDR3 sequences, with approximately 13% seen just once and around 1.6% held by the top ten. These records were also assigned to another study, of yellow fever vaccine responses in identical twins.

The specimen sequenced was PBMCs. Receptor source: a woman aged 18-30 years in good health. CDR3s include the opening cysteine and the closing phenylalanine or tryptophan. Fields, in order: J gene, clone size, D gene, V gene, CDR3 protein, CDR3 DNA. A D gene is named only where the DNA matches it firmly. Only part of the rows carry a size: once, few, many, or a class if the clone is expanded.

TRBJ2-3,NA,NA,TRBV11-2,CASTAWATDTQYF,TGTGCCAGCACAGCTTGGGCCACAGATACGCAGTATTTT
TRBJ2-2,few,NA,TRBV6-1,CASSPRVGGELFF,TGTGCCAGCAGTCCACGGGTGGGAGGGGAGCTGTTTTTT
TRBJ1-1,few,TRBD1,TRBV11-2,CASSLGQGGYEAFF,TGTGCCAGCAGCTTAGGGCAGGGGGGGTATGAAGCTTTCTTT
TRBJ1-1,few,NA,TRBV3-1,CASSRVDTEAFF,TGTGCCAGCAGCCGCGTGGACACTGAAGCTTTCTTT
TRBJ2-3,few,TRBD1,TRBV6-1,CASRNRGADTQYF,TGTGCCAGCAGAAACAGGGGCGCAGATACGCAGTATTTT
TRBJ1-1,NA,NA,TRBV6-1,CASSSTPKGTEAFF,TGTGCCAGCAGCTCGACACCGAAGGGAACTGAAGCTTTCTTT
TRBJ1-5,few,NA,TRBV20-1,CSARVEGRGYDQPQHF,TGCAGTGCTAGAGTGGAAGGCAGGGGCTATGATCAGCCCCAGCATTTT
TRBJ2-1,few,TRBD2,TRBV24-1,CATSDPGLAGRYNEQFF,TGTGCCACCAGTGACCCTGGACTAGCGGGACGTTACAATGAGCAGTTCTTC
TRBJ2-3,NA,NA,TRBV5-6,CASSDRSGSTDTQYF,TGTGCCAGCAGCGACAGGTCGGGGAGCACAGATACGCAGTATTTT
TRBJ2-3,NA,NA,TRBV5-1,CASSLPDADTQYF,TGCGCCAGCAGCTTGCCTGACGCAGATACGCAGTATTTT